This T cell receptor beta chain appears in the sequencing data of a study of Graves' ophthalmopathy and Graves' hyperthyroidism. Study-wide background: Peripheral blood collection took place at initial diagnosis, before any treatment. Notes on the study in general: Most expanded thyroid clonotypes above 0.001 frequency also appeared in blood. Sensitivity reached roughly 71% and specificity around 76% when the model predicted ophthalmopathy progression.

About this clonotype itself: The antigen is unknown. An end of the junction does not agree with germline; a read error may underlie this.

This CDR3 is 17 amino acids long. Per the germline V gene, CDR1 is SEHNR and CDR2 is FQNEAQ (reference sequence). The diagnosis combined clinical symptoms, thyroxine, TRAb, thyroid ultrasound and orbital computed tomography scans. The sequenced template was RNA, covering the TCR beta CDR3 region. The workflow started with a first-round RT-PCR run with HTBI primers and then moved on to a second-round multiplex PCR. TCRdb fed the multiplex PCR reads into MiXCR, producing one record per CDR3 protein. The repertoire holds 500,000 to 800,000 distinct CDR3 sequences, with about 40% as singletons. The chain carries TRBV7-9 and TRBJ2-5; tentative D call: TRBD2 (5 bases). The sample comprised peripheral blood. The clonotype originates from an adult man with Graves' ophthalmopathy. CDR3 bases: TGTGCCAGCAGCTTAGAGGGATTAGGACTTACGAGAGAGACCCGGTACTTC. It specifies CASSLEGLGLTRETRYF.